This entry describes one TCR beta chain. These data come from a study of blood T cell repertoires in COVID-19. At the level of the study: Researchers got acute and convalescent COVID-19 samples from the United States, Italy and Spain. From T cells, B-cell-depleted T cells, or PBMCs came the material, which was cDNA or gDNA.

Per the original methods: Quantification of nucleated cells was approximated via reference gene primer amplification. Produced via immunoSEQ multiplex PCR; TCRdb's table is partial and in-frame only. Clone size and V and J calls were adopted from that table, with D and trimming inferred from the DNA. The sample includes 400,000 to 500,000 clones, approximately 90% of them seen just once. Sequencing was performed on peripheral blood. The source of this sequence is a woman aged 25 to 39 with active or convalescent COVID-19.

The CDR3 protein is CASSPERGSYNEQFF. The DNA of the CDR3 is TGTGCCAGCAGTCCCGAAAGGGGTTCCTACAATGAGCAGTTCTTC. The V and J genes are TRBV2 and TRBJ2-1, with D tentatively TRBD1 (5 bases). The CDR3 is 15 amino acids. The V end was cut by 5 bases, the J end by 1 base, with 12 bases between. From germline, CDR1 is SNHLY and CDR2 FYNNEI.